This T cell receptor beta chain was found in a study of blood T cell repertoires in COVID-19. Clones were sequenced by immunoSEQ multiplex PCR, and TCRdb holds only the in-frame ones, with some missing. The table records roughly 280,000 clones, around 92% of them present only once. The TCR originated in a woman aged 55-69 years who had recovered from COVID-19. The sequenced sample consisted of PBMCs or T cells enriched from blood (not recorded which).

CDR3 sequence: CASSLGGGSTEAFF. DNA for the CDR3: TGTGCCAGCAGTTTGGGAGGGGGGAGCACTGAAGCTTTCTTT. V gene TRBV27 combines with J gene TRBJ1-1, with D tentatively TRBD1 (6 bases). The V gene's germline CDR1 is MNHEY and CDR2 SMNVEV (reference sequence). The CDR3 is made up of 14 amino acids. Trimming stripped 3 bases from V and 4 bases from J, with 12 bases between.